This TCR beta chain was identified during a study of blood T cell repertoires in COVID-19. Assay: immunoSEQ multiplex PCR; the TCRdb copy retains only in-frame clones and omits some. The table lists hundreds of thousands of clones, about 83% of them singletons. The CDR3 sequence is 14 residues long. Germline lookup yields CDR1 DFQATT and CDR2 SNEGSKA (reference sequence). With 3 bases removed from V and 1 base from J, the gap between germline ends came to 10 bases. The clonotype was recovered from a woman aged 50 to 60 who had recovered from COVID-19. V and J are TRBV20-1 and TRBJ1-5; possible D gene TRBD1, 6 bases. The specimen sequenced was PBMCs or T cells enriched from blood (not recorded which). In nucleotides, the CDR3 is TGCAGTGCTAGTTCCGGACAGAGCAATCAGCCCCAGCATTTT. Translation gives CSASSGQSNQPQHF.